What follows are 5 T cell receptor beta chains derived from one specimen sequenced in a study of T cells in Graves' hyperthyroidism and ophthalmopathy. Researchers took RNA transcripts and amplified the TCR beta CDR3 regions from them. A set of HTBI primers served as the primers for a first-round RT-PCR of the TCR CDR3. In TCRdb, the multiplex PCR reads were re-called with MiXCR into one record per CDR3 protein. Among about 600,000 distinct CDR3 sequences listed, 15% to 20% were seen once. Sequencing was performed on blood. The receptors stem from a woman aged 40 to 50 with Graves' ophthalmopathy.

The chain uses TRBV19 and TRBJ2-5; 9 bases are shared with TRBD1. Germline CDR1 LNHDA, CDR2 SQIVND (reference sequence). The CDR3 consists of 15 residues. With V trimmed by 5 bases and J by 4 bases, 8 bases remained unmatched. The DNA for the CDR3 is TGTGCCAGTAGTCCCTACAGGGGGCTGGGAGAGACCCAGTACTTC. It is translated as CASSPYRGLGETQYF.

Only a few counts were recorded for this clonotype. CDR3 bases: TGTGCTAGTGCCCAGACAGGGGTAAGGGATACGCAGTATTTT. Protein: CASAQTGVRDTQYF. The chain links TRBV12-5 to TRBJ2-3, with 8 bases lining up with TRBD1. The CDR3 totals 14 residues. V shed 7 bases, J shed 6 bases, and the junction held 9 bases outside the gene matches. Per germline, CDR1 LGHNT and CDR2 FRNRAP.

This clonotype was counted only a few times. CDR3 region: CASSYRKGTGWKNEQFF. The CDR3 nucleotides are TGTGCCAGCAGTTACCGGAAAGGGACAGGGTGGAAGAATGAGCAGTTCTTC. The chain links TRBV6-5 to TRBJ2-1; 9 bases line up with TRBD1. V lost 2 bases, J lost 7 bases, and 12 bases stayed unmatched. Germline V lookup: CDR1 MNHEY, CDR2 SVGAGI. The CDR3 consists of 17 residues.

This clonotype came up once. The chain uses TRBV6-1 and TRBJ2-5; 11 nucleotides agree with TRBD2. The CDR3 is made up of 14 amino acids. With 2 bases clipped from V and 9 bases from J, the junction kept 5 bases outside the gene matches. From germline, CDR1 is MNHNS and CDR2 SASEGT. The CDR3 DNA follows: TGTGCCAGCAGTGAAACTAGCGGGGGTGAGGCCCAGTACTTC. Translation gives CASSETSGGEAQYF.

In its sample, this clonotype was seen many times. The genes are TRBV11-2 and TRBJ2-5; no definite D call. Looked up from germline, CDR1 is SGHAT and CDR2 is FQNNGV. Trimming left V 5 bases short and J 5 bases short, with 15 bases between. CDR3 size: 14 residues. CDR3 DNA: TGTGCCAGCAGCACCGACCGGTTTGCGGAGACCCAGTACTTC. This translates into CASSTDRFAETQYF.